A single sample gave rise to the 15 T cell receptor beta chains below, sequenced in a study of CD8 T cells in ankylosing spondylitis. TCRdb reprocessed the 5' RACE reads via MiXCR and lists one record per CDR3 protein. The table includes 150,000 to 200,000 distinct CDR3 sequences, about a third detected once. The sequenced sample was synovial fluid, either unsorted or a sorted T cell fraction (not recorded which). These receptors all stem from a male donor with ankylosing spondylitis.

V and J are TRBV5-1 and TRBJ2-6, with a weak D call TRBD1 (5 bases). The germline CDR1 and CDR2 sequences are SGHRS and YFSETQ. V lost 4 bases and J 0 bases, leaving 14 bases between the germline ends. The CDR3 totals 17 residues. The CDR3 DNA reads TGCGCCAGCAGCAGAGACAGCCAGAGCTCTGGGGCCAACGTCCTGACTTTC. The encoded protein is CASSRDSQSSGANVLTF.

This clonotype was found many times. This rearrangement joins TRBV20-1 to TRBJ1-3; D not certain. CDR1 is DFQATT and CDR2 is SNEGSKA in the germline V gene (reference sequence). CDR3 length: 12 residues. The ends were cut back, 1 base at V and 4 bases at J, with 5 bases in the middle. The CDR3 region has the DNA TGCAGTGCTAGAGGCAGAGGAAACACCATATATTTT. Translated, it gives CSARGRGNTIYF.

CDR3 protein: CAVGGGREAFF. The CDR3 region has the DNA TGTGCCGTAGGGGGGGGCAGGGAAGCTTTCTTT. This chain links TRBV12-3 or TRBV12-4 with TRBJ1-1; tentative D call: TRBD1 (6 bases). Trimming removed 11 bases at V and 8 bases at J, with 15 bases between. The CDR3 contains 11 residues.

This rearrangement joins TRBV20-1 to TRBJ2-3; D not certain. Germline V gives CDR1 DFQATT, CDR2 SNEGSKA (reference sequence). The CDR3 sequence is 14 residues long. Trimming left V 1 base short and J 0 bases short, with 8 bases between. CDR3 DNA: TGCAGTGCTAGAGCCCAACCGAGCACAGATACGCAGTATTTT. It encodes CSARAQPSTDTQYF.

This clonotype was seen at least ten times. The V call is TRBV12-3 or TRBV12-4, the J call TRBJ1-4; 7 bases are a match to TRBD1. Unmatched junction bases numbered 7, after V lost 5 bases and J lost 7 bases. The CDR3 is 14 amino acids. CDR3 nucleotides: TGTGCCAGCAGTACGACAGGGTTGAGTGAAAAACTGTTTTTT. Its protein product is CASSTTGLSEKLFF.

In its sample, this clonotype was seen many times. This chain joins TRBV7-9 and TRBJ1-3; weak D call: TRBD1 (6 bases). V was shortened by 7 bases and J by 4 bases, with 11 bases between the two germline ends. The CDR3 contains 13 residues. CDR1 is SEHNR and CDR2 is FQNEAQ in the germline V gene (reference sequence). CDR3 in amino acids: CASTKTGGNTIYF. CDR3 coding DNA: TGTGCCAGCACCAAGACAGGAGGAAACACCATATATTTT.

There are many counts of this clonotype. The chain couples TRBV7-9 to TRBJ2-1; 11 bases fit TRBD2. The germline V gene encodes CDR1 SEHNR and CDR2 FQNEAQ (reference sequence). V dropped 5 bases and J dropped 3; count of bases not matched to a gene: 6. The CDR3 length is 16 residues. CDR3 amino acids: CASSGRLAGIYNEQFF. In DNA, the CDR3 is TGTGCCAGCAGCGGCCGACTAGCGGGGATCTACAATGAGCAGTTCTTC.

The CDR3 sequence: CASSLIGGPPQHF. In DNA, the CDR3 is TGTGCCAGCAGTTTGATTGGGGGGCCCCCACAGCATTTT. The chain uses TRBV28 and TRBJ1-5; D is perhaps TRBD1 (6 bases). This CDR3 spans 13 amino acids. V lost 3 bases and J lost 13, with 16 bases in between. Looked up from germline, CDR1 is MDHEN and CDR2 is SYDVKM.

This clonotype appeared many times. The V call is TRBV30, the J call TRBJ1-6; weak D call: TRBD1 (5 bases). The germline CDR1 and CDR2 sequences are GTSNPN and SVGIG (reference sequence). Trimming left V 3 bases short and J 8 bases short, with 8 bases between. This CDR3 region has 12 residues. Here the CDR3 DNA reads TGTGCCTGGAGGGGGCAAGATTCACCCCTCCACTTT. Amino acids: CAWRGQDSPLHF.

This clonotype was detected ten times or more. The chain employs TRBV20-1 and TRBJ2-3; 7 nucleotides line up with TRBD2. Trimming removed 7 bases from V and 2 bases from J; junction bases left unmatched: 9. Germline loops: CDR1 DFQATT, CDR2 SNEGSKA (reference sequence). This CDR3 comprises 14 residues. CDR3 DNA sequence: TGCAGTGTCGGCCAGCGGGACCCCACAGATACGCAGTATTTT. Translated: CSVGQRDPTDTQYF.

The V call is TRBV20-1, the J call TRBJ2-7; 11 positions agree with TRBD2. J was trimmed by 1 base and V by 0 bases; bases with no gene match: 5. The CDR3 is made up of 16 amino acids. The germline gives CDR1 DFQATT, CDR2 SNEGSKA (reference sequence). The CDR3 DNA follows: TGCAGTGCTAGAGACCCTAGGACTAGCGGGTCCTACGAGCAGTACTTC. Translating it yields CSARDPRTSGSYEQYF.

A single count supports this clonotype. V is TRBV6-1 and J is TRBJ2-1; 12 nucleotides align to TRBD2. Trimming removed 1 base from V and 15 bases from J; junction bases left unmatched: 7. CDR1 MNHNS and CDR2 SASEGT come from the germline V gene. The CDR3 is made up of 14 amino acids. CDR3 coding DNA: TGTGCCAGCAGTGAAGGGACTAGCGGGATTAGGAGGTTCTTC. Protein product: CASSEGTSGIRRFF.

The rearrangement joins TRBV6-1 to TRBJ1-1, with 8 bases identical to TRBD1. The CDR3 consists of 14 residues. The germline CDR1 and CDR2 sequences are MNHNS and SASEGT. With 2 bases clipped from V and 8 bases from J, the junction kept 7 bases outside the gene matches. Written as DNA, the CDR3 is TGTGCCAGCAGTGAAAGCCAGGGGGCATCGGAAGCTTTCTTT. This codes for CASSESQGASEAFF.

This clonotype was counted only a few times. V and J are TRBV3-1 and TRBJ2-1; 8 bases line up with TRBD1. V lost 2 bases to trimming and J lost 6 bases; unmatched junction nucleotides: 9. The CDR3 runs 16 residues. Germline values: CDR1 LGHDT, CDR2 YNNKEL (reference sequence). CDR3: CASSQSQGAYRNEQFF. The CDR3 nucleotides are TGTGCCAGCAGCCAATCCCAGGGGGCTTACCGCAATGAGCAGTTCTTC.

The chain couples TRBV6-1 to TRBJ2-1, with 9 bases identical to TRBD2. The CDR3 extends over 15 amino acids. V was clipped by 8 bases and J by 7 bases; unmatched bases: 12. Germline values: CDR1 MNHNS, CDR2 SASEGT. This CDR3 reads CASDSGASGKNEQFF. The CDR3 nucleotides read TGTGCCAGCGACAGCGGGGCTAGCGGGAAGAATGAGCAGTTCTTC.